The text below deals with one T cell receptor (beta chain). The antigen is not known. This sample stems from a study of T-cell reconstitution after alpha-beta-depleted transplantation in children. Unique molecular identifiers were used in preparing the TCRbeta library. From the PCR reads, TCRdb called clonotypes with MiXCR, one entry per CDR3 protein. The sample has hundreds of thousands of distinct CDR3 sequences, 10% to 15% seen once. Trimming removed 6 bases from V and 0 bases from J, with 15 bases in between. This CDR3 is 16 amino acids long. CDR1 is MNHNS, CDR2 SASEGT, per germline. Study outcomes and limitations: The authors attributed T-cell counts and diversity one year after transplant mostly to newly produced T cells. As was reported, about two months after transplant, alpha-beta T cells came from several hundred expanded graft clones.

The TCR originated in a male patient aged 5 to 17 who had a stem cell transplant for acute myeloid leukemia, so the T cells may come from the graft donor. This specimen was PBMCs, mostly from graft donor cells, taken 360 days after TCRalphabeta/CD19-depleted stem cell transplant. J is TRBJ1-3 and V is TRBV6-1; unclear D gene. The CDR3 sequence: CASRKTDSFSGNTIYF. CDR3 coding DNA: TGTGCCAGCAGGAAAACCGACTCCTTCTCTGGAAACACCATATATTTT.